The rows below give T cell receptor beta chains drawn from one sample of a study of regulatory T cells in long-lasting Graves disease. TCRdb processed the multiplex PCR reads anew with MiXCR; each CDR3 protein has one entry. The sample has about 310,000 distinct CDR3 sequences, around 21% seen once; the top ten hold about 61%. This specimen consisted of peripheral blood mononuclear cells (PBMCs), obtained when the disease was refractory, from a patient treated with antithyroid drugs. All receptors derive from a female donor with Graves disease. The CDR3 runs from the conserved cysteine through the conserved F or W. D genes are given only for firm matches. Clone size, where shown, is once, few, many, or a class for clones that have expanded.

CDR3 protein: CASSSDMGRANQPQHF
CDR3 DNA: TGCGCCAGCAGCTCAGATATGGGCAGAGCGAATCAGCCCCAGCATTTT
D gene: -
clone size: -
V gene: TRBV4-1
J gene: TRBJ1-5

CDR3 protein: CASSPRQSGNTIYF
CDR3 DNA: TGTGCCAGCAGCCCTCGACAGTCTGGAAACACCATATATTTT
D gene: -
clone size: -
V gene: TRBV5-5
J gene: TRBJ1-3

CDR3 protein: CASSLLLAGEKTQYF
CDR3 DNA: TGTGCCAGCAGCCTCCTACTAGCGGGGGAAAAGACCCAGTACTTC
D gene: TRBD2
clone size: many
V gene: TRBV3-1
J gene: TRBJ2-5

CDR3 protein: CASGNNGNTGELFF
CDR3 DNA: TGTGCCAGCGGTAACAATGGGAACACCGGGGAGCTGTTTTTT
D gene: -
clone size: few
V gene: TRBV27
J gene: TRBJ2-2

CDR3 protein: CASSASDSYEQYF
CDR3 DNA: TGTGCCAGTAGTGCTAGCGACTCCTACGAGCAGTACTTC
D gene: -
clone size: -
V gene: TRBV19
J gene: TRBJ2-7

CDR3 protein: CASRGNGVHGYTF
CDR3 DNA: TGCGCCAGCAGGGGAAATGGAGTCCATGGCTACACCTTC
D gene: -
clone size: -
V gene: TRBV4-1
J gene: TRBJ1-2

CDR3 protein: CAWSVRGLGQPQHF
CDR3 DNA: TGTGCCTGGAGTGTACGGGGGCTCGGGCAGCCCCAGCATTTT
D gene: -
clone size: -
V gene: TRBV30
J gene: TRBJ1-5

CDR3 protein: CASSELAGDVTGELFF
CDR3 DNA: TGTGCCAGTAGCGAACTAGCGGGGGACGTCACCGGGGAGCTGTTTTTT
D gene: TRBD2
clone size: -
V gene: TRBV19
J gene: TRBJ2-2

CDR3 protein: CASSQDSASGDTQYF
CDR3 DNA: TGTGCCAGCAGCCAAGATTCGGCGAGCGGAGATACGCAGTATTTT
D gene: -
clone size: few
V gene: TRBV4-2
J gene: TRBJ2-3

CDR3 protein: CAWSSRMNTEAFF
CDR3 DNA: TGTGCCTGGAGTAGTAGGATGAACACTGAAGCTTTCTTT
D gene: -
clone size: few
V gene: TRBV30
J gene: TRBJ1-1

CDR3 protein: CSARGARGRTTYEQYF
CDR3 DNA: TGCAGTGCTAGGGGGGCTCGCGGGCGGACAACCTACGAGCAGTACTTC
D gene: -
clone size: -
V gene: TRBV20-1
J gene: TRBJ2-7

CDR3 protein: CASSFGDRNSPLHF
CDR3 DNA: TGCGCCAGCAGCTTTGGCGACAGAAATTCACCCCTCCACTTT
D gene: -
clone size: few
V gene: TRBV5-1
J gene: TRBJ1-6

CDR3 protein: CASSYGGTNTEAFF
CDR3 DNA: TGTGCCAGCAGTTACGGAGGGACGAACACTGAAGCTTTCTTT
D gene: -
clone size: many
V gene: TRBV6-5
J gene: TRBJ1-1

CDR3 protein: CASRRESGTNAEAFF
CDR3 DNA: TGTGCCAGCAGACGGGAGTCTGGGACCAACGCTGAAGCTTTCTTT
D gene: -
clone size: once
V gene: TRBV2
J gene: TRBJ1-1

CDR3 protein: CATSRSGPHQPQHF
CDR3 DNA: TGTGCCACTTCACGATCGGGGCCACATCAGCCCCAGCATTTT
D gene: -
clone size: many
V gene: TRBV15
J gene: TRBJ1-5

CDR3 protein: CASSVDPQGVNSPLHF
CDR3 DNA: TGTGCCAGCAGCGTAGACCCGCAGGGGGTCAATTCACCCCTCCACTTT
D gene: TRBD1
clone size: many
V gene: TRBV11-2
J gene: TRBJ1-6

CDR3 protein: CASSLSPSRSNTGELFF
CDR3 DNA: TGTGCCAGCAGTTTATCCCCAAGTAGATCGAACACCGGGGAGCTGTTTTTT
D gene: -
clone size: few
V gene: TRBV27
J gene: TRBJ2-2

CDR3 protein: CASSYSAGSPYEQYF
CDR3 DNA: TGTGCCAGCAGTTACTCTGCGGGGTCCCCCTACGAGCAGTACTTC
D gene: -
clone size: -
V gene: TRBV6-2/TRBV6-3
J gene: TRBJ2-7

CDR3 protein: CASSLQGAILEGYTF
CDR3 DNA: TGCGCCAGCAGCTTACAGGGGGCGATCCTAGAGGGCTACACCTTC
D gene: TRBD1
clone size: -
V gene: TRBV5-1
J gene: TRBJ1-2

CDR3 protein: CASSWGFGNTYEQYF
CDR3 DNA: TGCGCCAGCAGCTGGGGGTTTGGGAATACCTACGAGCAGTACTTC
D gene: -
clone size: few
V gene: TRBV5-1
J gene: TRBJ2-7

CDR3 protein: CASSRWPNGEQYF
CDR3 DNA: TGTGCCAGCAGCCGCTGGCCAAACGGCGAGCAGTACTTC
D gene: -
clone size: -
V gene: TRBV7-2
J gene: TRBJ2-7

CDR3 protein: CASSRSGANYEQYF
CDR3 DNA: TGTGCCAGCAGCCGTAGCGGGGCCAACTACGAGCAGTACTTC
D gene: TRBD2
clone size: many
V gene: TRBV27
J gene: TRBJ2-7

CDR3 protein: CASSSTRDGRSTDTQYF
CDR3 DNA: TGTGCCAGCAGCTCAACGCGGGACGGTCGAAGCACAGATACGCAGTATTTT
D gene: -
clone size: -
V gene: TRBV7-6
J gene: TRBJ2-3

CDR3 protein: CAWRQTGTYEQYF
CDR3 DNA: TGTGCCTGGAGGCAAACAGGAACCTACGAGCAGTACTTC
D gene: -
clone size: many
V gene: TRBV30
J gene: TRBJ2-7